This TCR beta chain emerged from a study of regulatory T cells in long-lasting Graves disease. General study results and limits: Peripheral blood alone, not thyroid tissue, underwent study. Repertoires from persistent disease leaned toward TRBV28, TRBJ1-2 and TRBJ2-5.

Time point specified: newly diagnosed GD, antithyroid drugs for less than 3 months. The TCR library was prepared using RNA isolated from PBMCs. At least ten counts were recorded for this clonotype. Its antigen is still unknown. Through Arm-PCR of CDR3 regions and iRepertoire HTBI primers, TCR beta libraries were built. TCRdb re-analysed the multiplex PCR reads in MiXCR, keeping a single row per CDR3 protein. The data show over 350,000 distinct CDR3 sequences, with 15% seen just once and approximately 7.8% held by the top ten. Germline V gives CDR1 SGHVS, CDR2 FNYEAQ. The CDR3 contains 14 residues. The germline V and J ends were trimmed by 4 bases and 1 base, with 11 bases remaining between them. The same data also contributed to another study, on T cells in Graves' hyperthyroidism and ophthalmopathy. That source reports: Each diagnosis drew on symptoms, thyroxine, TRAb, thyroid ultrasound and orbital computed tomography findings.

This receptor was obtained from a woman aged 40 to 55 with Graves disease. V usage is TRBV7-6 and J usage is TRBJ2-7; D assignment may be TRBD1 or TRBD2 (5 bases each). The sequenced sample was peripheral blood mononuclear cells (PBMCs), obtained at new diagnosis, from a patient treated with antithyroid drugs. The CDR3 DNA sequence: TGTGCCAGCAGCTATGGGACGGGATCCTACGAGCAGTACTTC. Translating it yields CASSYGTGSYEQYF.